The TCR beta chain described here comes from a study of neurological immune-mediated disorders. Study conclusions and caveats: Across subjects, no CDR3 amino acid sequence appeared in expanded clones of more than one subject, a finding that suggested private repertoires in all groups. Whereas HTLV-1-associated myelopathy showed the most TCR clonal expansion, multiple sclerosis showed the least, with levels below those of healthy controls.

This clonotype has at least ten counts. The antigen is not known. 5'RACE generated cDNA with 10-nucleotide random UMIs. From 15-18 subjects, over 200 million TCR-beta sequences were obtained in each sequencing run. From the 5' RACE reads, TCRdb called clonotypes with MiXCR, one entry per CDR3 protein. The repertoire holds about 99,000 distinct CDR3 sequences, with 10% to 11% as singletons. CDR1 and CDR2 from the germline V gene are MNHEY and SVGAGI. The CDR3 runs 15 residues. V shed 8 bases and J shed 5 bases, with 18 bases lying between them. Documented time point: longitudinal time-point 3. This receptor was obtained from a female donor with HTLV-1-associated myelopathy (HAM/TSP). V is TRBV6-5 and J is TRBJ2-2; maybe TRBD1 (5 bases). Sample: PBMCs. CDR3 region: CASHMKGAGTGELFF. The CDR3 DNA reads as TGTGCCAGCCACATGAAAGGGGCAGGAACCGGGGAGCTGTTTTTT.